This T cell receptor beta chain was sequenced in a study of blood T cell repertoires in COVID-19. Study details: T cells, B-cell-depleted T cells, or PBMCs supplied cDNA or gDNA.

The CDR3 totals 14 residues. Germline CDR1 MNHEY, CDR2 SVGAGI. The germline V and J ends were trimmed by 7 bases and 0 bases, with 10 bases remaining between them. Libraries were prepared by immunoSEQ multiplex PCR; TCRdb keeps only in-frame clonotypes and omits some of them. The table lists around 250,000 clones, approximately 80% of them singletons. Input material: peripheral blood. The sequence came from a human donor in a cohort sampled during active COVID-19. The chain is built from TRBV6-5 and TRBJ1-5; TRBD1 might be the D (5 bases). The CDR3 DNA follows: TGTGCCAGCATCGACAGACTTAGCAATCAGCCCCAGCATTTT. Translated: CASIDRLSNQPQHF.